The rows below give T cell receptor beta chains drawn from one sample of a study of glioma-infiltrating T cells. TCRdb recomputed calls from the multiplex PCR reads with MiXCR, one row per CDR3 protein. The sample carries 100,000 to 150,000 distinct CDR3 sequences, roughly 24% recorded once. The specimen was glioma tissue, nonneoplastic brain tissue, or PBMCs (not recorded which). The receptors shown here come from a human donor with low-grade glioma or glioblastoma, undergoing nonglioma brain surgery, or in good health (not recorded which). Each CDR3 is given with its conserved first and last residue. The D gene is left open where the match is weak. A row's size may be missing; if present it is once, few, many or a size class.

V	size	J	D	CDR3	DNA
TRBV6-1	many	TRBJ1-5	.	CASRRIGNQPQHF	TGTGCCAGCCGGCGGATAGGCAATCAGCCCCAGCATTTT
TRBV7-9	many	TRBJ2-3	TRBD1	CASSFLTGLGTDTQYF	TGTGCCAGCAGCTTCTTGACAGGGCTTGGCACAGATACGCAGTATTTT
TRBV29-1	few	TRBJ1-1	TRBD1	CSAWGQANTEAFF	TGCAGCGCATGGGGACAGGCGAACACTGAAGCTTTCTTT
TRBV19	many	TRBJ2-1	.	CASSTPGLLNEQFF	TGTGCCAGTAGCACCCCGGGACTCCTCAATGAGCAGTTCTTC
TRBV20-1	.	TRBJ2-1	TRBD2	CSARALAVTYEQFF	TGCAGTGCTAGGGCACTAGCGGTAACCTATGAGCAGTTCTTC
TRBV7-9	many	TRBJ2-3	.	CASSSGTTDTQYF	TGTGCCAGCAGCTCTGGAACAACAGATACGCAGTATTTT
TRBV20-1	.	TRBJ2-3	.	CSAKKRVYVTDTQCF	TGCAGTGCTAAGAAAAGGGTCTATGTCACAGATACGCAGTGTTTT
TRBV4-1	many	TRBJ2-3	TRBD2	CASSHPGLAGSGKADTQYF	TGCGCCAGCAGCCATCCGGGACTAGCGGGAAGTGGGAAAGCAGATACGCAGTATTTT
TRBV15	many	TRBJ1-1	.	CATSRPLGSEAFF	TGTGCCACCAGCAGGCCCCTGGGGTCTGAAGCTTTCTTT
TRBV15	many	TRBJ2-1	TRBD1	CATSRGIISGQYNEQFF	TGTGCCACCAGCAGAGGGATTATATCGGGACAGTACAATGAGCAGTTCTTC
TRBV5-6	.	TRBJ2-3	TRBD2	CASSFPTSGRDTQYF	TGTGCCAGCAGCTTCCCGACTAGCGGGAGAGATACGCAGTATTTT
TRBV4-3	many	TRBJ2-1	.	CASSQKPEGDSSNEQFF	TGCGCCAGCAGCCAAAAACCCGAGGGAGACTCATCCAATGAGCAGTTCTTC
TRBV28	many	TRBJ1-4	.	CASSSFLTAVTNEKLFF	TGTGCCAGCAGTTCGTTCCTAACCGCGGTAACTAATGAAAAACTGTTTTTT
TRBV6-1	many	TRBJ2-7	TRBD2	CAGSLWPRTRYYEQYF	TGTGCCGGCAGTTTGTGGCCCCGGACTAGATACTACGAGCAGTACTTC
TRBV19	.	TRBJ1-1	TRBD1	CASSLGPAGQPLYTEAFF	TGTGCCAGTAGCCTGGGCCCCGCGGGACAGCCACTTTACACTGAAGCTTTCTTT
TRBV6-2/TRBV6-3	.	TRBJ1-1	.	CASSYSWNAEAFF	TGTGCCAGCAGTTATTCATGGAACGCTGAAGCTTTCTTT
TRBV7-2	many	TRBJ2-6	.	CASGVNVLTF	TGTGCCAGCGGCGTCAACGTCCTGACTTTC
TRBV10-3	many	TRBJ1-3	TRBD1	CAISAQGASGNTIYF	TGTGCCATCAGCGCTCAGGGGGCGAGTGGAAACACCATATATTTT
TRBV29-1	few	TRBJ2-5	.	CSARTRRTRTQYF	TGCAGCGCAAGGACACGGAGAACGAGGACCCAGTACTTC
TRBV27	many	TRBJ2-7	TRBD1	CASSEGTAYEQYF	TGTGCCAGCAGCGAGGGGACAGCCTACGAGCAGTACTTC
TRBV3-1	many	TRBJ2-1	.	CASSQSLASNEQFF	TGTGCCAGCAGCCAATCGCTCGCAAGCAATGAGCAGTTCTTC
TRBV4-3	once	TRBJ2-7	.	CASSQGSGAFSYEQYF	TGCGCCAGCAGCCAAGGATCCGGGGCCTTCTCCTACGAGCAGTACTTC
TRBV14	few	TRBJ2-7	TRBD1	CASSQGRGLYEQYF	TGTGCCAGCAGCCAAGGCAGGGGGCTTTACGAGCAGTACTTC
TRBV7-2	many	TRBJ2-3	.	CASSLFRQRGTDTQYF	TGTGCCAGCAGCTTATTCCGTCAGCGAGGCACAGATACGCAGTATTTT
TRBV12-3/TRBV12-4	many	TRBJ1-1	.	CASRLRAANTEAFF	TGTGCCAGCAGATTACGGGCGGCAAACACTGAAGCTTTCTTT
TRBV2	many	TRBJ2-7	TRBD1	CASRDRGPNEQYF	TGTGCCAGCAGAGACAGGGGGCCCAACGAGCAGTACTTC
TRBV6-1	many	TRBJ1-2	.	CASIDRFVGYGYTF	TGTGCCAGCATAGACAGGTTCGTCGGCTATGGCTACACCTTC